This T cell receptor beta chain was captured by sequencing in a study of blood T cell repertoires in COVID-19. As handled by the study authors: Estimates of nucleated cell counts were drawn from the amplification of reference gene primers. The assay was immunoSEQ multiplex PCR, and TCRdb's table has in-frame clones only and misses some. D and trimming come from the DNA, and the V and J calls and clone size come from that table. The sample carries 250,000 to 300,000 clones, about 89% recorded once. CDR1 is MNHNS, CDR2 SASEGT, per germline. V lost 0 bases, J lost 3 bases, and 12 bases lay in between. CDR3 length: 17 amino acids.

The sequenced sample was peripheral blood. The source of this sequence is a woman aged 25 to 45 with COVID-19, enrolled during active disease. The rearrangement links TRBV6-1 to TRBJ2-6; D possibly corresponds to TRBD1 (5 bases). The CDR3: CASSEANVRVGANVLTF. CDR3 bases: TGTGCCAGCAGTGAAGCGAACGTCAGGGTTGGGGCCAACGTCCTGACTTTC.